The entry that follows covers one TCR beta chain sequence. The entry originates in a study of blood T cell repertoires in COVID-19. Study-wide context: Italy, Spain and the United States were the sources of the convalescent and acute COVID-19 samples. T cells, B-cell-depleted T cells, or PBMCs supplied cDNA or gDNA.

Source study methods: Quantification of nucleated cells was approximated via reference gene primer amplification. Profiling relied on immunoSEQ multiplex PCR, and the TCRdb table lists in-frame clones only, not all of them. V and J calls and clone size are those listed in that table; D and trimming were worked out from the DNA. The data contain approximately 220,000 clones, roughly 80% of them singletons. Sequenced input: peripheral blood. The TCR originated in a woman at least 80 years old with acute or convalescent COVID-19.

Here the CDR3 reads CASSIEPLLGLAGVFIHEQYF. DNA of the CDR3: TGTGCCAGTAGTATAGAACCGCTACTAGGACTAGCGGGAGTTTTTATTCACGAGCAGTACTTC. The chain employs TRBV19 and TRBJ2-7; TRBD2 matches at 13 bases. This CDR3 is built from 21 residues. V gave up 0 bases and J gave up 5 bases; unmatched junction bases: 19. Germline values: CDR1 LNHDA, CDR2 SQIVND (reference sequence).